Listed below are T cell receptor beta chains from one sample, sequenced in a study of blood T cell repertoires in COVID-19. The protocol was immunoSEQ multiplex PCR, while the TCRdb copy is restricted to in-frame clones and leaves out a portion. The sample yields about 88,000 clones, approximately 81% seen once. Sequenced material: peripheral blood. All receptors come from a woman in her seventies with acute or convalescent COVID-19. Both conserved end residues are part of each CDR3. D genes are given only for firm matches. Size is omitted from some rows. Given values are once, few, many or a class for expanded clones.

CDR3aa: CASSLVRSTDTQYF; CDR3nt: TGCGCCAGCAGCTTGGTTAGAAGCACAGATACGCAGTATTTT; v_gene: TRBV5-1; abundance: once; j_gene: TRBJ2-3; d_gene: -
CDR3aa: CASSLAGTSGPHSYNEQFF; CDR3nt: TGCGCCAGCAGCTTGGCCGGGACTAGCGGGCCCCACTCCTACAATGAGCAGTTCTTC; v_gene: TRBV5-1; abundance: -; j_gene: TRBJ2-1; d_gene: TRBD2
CDR3aa: CASSELLDSGGSLHF; CDR3nt: TGTGCCAGCAGTGAACTGCTAGATTCGGGGGGTTCCCTCCACTTT; v_gene: TRBV2; abundance: -; j_gene: TRBJ1-6; d_gene: -
CDR3aa: CASSLTERDGQGGTGELFF; CDR3nt: TGCGCCAGCAGCTTGACGGAACGAGATGGACAGGGGGGAACCGGGGAGCTGTTTTTT; v_gene: TRBV5-1; abundance: -; j_gene: TRBJ2-2; d_gene: TRBD1
CDR3aa: CASSLGLAGVLTGELFF; CDR3nt: TGTGCCAGCAGCCTAGGACTAGCGGGGGTCCTCACCGGGGAGCTGTTTTTT; v_gene: TRBV7-9; abundance: once; j_gene: TRBJ2-2; d_gene: TRBD2
CDR3aa: CASSPPREGYGYTF; CDR3nt: TGTGCCAGCTCACCACCGAGGGAGGGCTATGGCTACACCTTC; v_gene: TRBV18; abundance: -; j_gene: TRBJ1-2; d_gene: -
CDR3aa: CASSGITATGELFF; CDR3nt: TGTGCCAGCAGTGGAATCACTGCGACCGGGGAGCTGTTTTTT; v_gene: TRBV25-1; abundance: -; j_gene: TRBJ2-2; d_gene: -
CDR3aa: CASRRSGTGAFYQPQHF; CDR3nt: TGTGCCAGCAGAAGATCCGGGACAGGCGCATTCTATCAGCCCCAGCATTTT; v_gene: TRBV27; abundance: -; j_gene: TRBJ1-5; d_gene: TRBD1
CDR3aa: CASSKIQPGTTEVRDEQFF; CDR3nt: TGTGCCAGCAGCAAAATTCAGCCCGGGACTACCGAGGTCCGTGATGAGCAGTTCTTC; v_gene: TRBV11-2; abundance: -; j_gene: TRBJ2-1; d_gene: TRBD2
CDR3aa: CASSRTTSGGTGELFF; CDR3nt: TGCGCCAGCAGCAGGACGACTAGCGGTGGCACCGGGGAGCTGTTTTTT; v_gene: TRBV5-1; abundance: -; j_gene: TRBJ2-2; d_gene: TRBD2
CDR3aa: CATSRGDRDSDEQFF; CDR3nt: TGTGCCACCAGCAGAGGGGACAGGGATAGCGATGAGCAGTTCTTC; v_gene: TRBV15; abundance: -; j_gene: TRBJ2-1; d_gene: TRBD1
CDR3aa: CASSQGQLNSPLHF; CDR3nt: TGTGCCAGCAGCCAAGGACAACTTAATTCACCCCTCCACTTT; v_gene: TRBV3-1/TRBV3-2; abundance: -; j_gene: TRBJ1-6; d_gene: -
CDR3aa: CAWSEGSGYTF; CDR3nt: TGTGCCTGGAGTGAAGGGAGTGGCTACACCTTC; v_gene: TRBV30; abundance: once; j_gene: TRBJ1-2; d_gene: -
CDR3aa: CASSVDSGSGPQHF; CDR3nt: TGTGCCAGCAGCGTCGATTCGGGATCGGGGCCCCAGCATTTT; v_gene: TRBV9; abundance: -; j_gene: TRBJ1-5; d_gene: -
CDR3aa: CASSLVQGITDTQYF; CDR3nt: TGTGCCAGCAGCTTAGTTCAGGGAATCACAGATACGCAGTATTTT; v_gene: TRBV7-9; abundance: -; j_gene: TRBJ2-3; d_gene: -
CDR3aa: CASRRGNTEAFF; CDR3nt: TGTGCCAGCAGGCGAGGTAACACTGAAGCTTTCTTT; v_gene: TRBV5-4; abundance: -; j_gene: TRBJ1-1; d_gene: -
CDR3aa: CASSRDVRTDTQYF; CDR3nt: TGCGCCAGCAGCCGGGATGTAAGAACAGATACGCAGTATTTT; v_gene: TRBV10-2; abundance: -; j_gene: TRBJ2-3; d_gene: -
CDR3aa: CASSLGGRDAFF; CDR3nt: TGTGCCAGCAGTTTAGGGGGCAGGGATGCTTTCTTT; v_gene: TRBV12-3/TRBV12-4; abundance: -; j_gene: TRBJ1-1; d_gene: -
CDR3aa: CASSLLRTTTNEKLFF; CDR3nt: TGTGCCAGCAGCTTGCTCAGAACTACGACTAATGAAAAACTGTTTTTT; v_gene: TRBV5-6; abundance: -; j_gene: TRBJ1-4; d_gene: -
CDR3aa: CASRKERGGYGYTF; CDR3nt: TGCGCCAGCAGAAAAGAAAGGGGGGGCTATGGCTACACCTTC; v_gene: TRBV5-1; abundance: -; j_gene: TRBJ1-2; d_gene: -
CDR3aa: CASSTSSGRHSYNEQFF; CDR3nt: TGTGCCAGTAGTACCTCTAGCGGGAGGCACTCCTACAATGAGCAGTTCTTC; v_gene: TRBV19; abundance: -; j_gene: TRBJ2-1; d_gene: TRBD2
CDR3aa: CASRGDLSTEAFF; CDR3nt: TGTGCCAGCAGAGGGGATTTGAGCACTGAAGCTTTCTTT; v_gene: TRBV7-6; abundance: -; j_gene: TRBJ1-1; d_gene: -
CDR3aa: CASSEFRGNSPLHF; CDR3nt: TGTGCCAGCAGTGAATTCAGGGGTAATTCACCCCTCCACTTT; v_gene: TRBV6-4; abundance: -; j_gene: TRBJ1-6; d_gene: -
CDR3aa: CASSLRRELTDTQYF; CDR3nt: TGTGCCAGTAGTCTTCGGCGGGAGCTCACAGATACGCAGTATTTT; v_gene: TRBV19; abundance: -; j_gene: TRBJ2-3; d_gene: TRBD2
CDR3aa: CASRGQGPINEKLFF; CDR3nt: TGTGCCAGCAGGGGCCAGGGGCCCATTAATGAAAAACTGTTTTTT; v_gene: TRBV28; abundance: -; j_gene: TRBJ1-4; d_gene: -
CDR3aa: CASSLLADQETQYF; CDR3nt: TGTGCCAGCAGTTTATTGGCGGACCAAGAGACCCAGTACTTC; v_gene: TRBV27; abundance: -; j_gene: TRBJ2-5; d_gene: -
CDR3aa: CASSYGSRTDTQYF; CDR3nt: TGTGCCAGCAGTTACGGGAGCCGCACAGATACGCAGTATTTT; v_gene: TRBV6-5; abundance: -; j_gene: TRBJ2-3; d_gene: -
CDR3aa: CASEDTNTEAFF; CDR3nt: TGTGCCAGTGAGGACACAAACACTGAAGCTTTCTTT; v_gene: TRBV2; abundance: -; j_gene: TRBJ1-1; d_gene: -
CDR3aa: CATSDLAGAGSEQFF; CDR3nt: TGTGCCACCAGTGATTTAGCGGGAGCAGGTAGTGAGCAGTTCTTC; v_gene: TRBV24-1; abundance: -; j_gene: TRBJ2-1; d_gene: TRBD2
CDR3aa: CASSYRVVADTQYF; CDR3nt: TGTGCCAGCAGTTACAGGGTTGTGGCAGATACGCAGTATTTT; v_gene: TRBV2; abundance: -; j_gene: TRBJ2-3; d_gene: -
CDR3aa: CSVVAGSRDTQYF; CDR3nt: TGCAGCGTTGTGGCGGGGTCACGGGATACGCAGTATTTT; v_gene: TRBV29-1; abundance: -; j_gene: TRBJ2-3; d_gene: -
CDR3aa: CASSLFERGGKGANIQYF; CDR3nt: TGCGCCAGCAGCTTGTTCGAAAGGGGTGGGAAAGGGGCAAACATTCAGTACTTC; v_gene: TRBV5-1; abundance: -; j_gene: TRBJ2-4; d_gene: -
CDR3aa: CASIQGYTGELFF; CDR3nt: TGTGCCAGCATCCAGGGATACACCGGGGAGCTGTTTTTT; v_gene: TRBV2; abundance: -; j_gene: TRBJ2-2; d_gene: -
CDR3aa: CASSLYSGGVQETQYF; CDR3nt: TGTGCCAGCAGCTTGTACAGCGGGGGGGTCCAAGAGACCCAGTACTTC; v_gene: TRBV5-6; abundance: -; j_gene: TRBJ2-5; d_gene: TRBD2
CDR3aa: CASRGQGGNTQYF; CDR3nt: TGTGCCAGCAGAGGACAGGGGGGGAATACGCAGTATTTT; v_gene: TRBV28; abundance: -; j_gene: TRBJ2-3; d_gene: TRBD1
CDR3aa: CASSPGRSNEKLFF; CDR3nt: TGTGCCAGCAGTCCTGGGCGAAGTAATGAAAAACTGTTTTTT; v_gene: TRBV6-6; abundance: -; j_gene: TRBJ1-4; d_gene: -
CDR3aa: CASSLWTGLAGNNEQFF; CDR3nt: TGTGCCAGCAGCTTATGGACCGGACTAGCGGGGAACAATGAGCAGTTCTTC; v_gene: TRBV7-6; abundance: -; j_gene: TRBJ2-1; d_gene: TRBD2
CDR3aa: CASSQDPRGSNYGYTF; CDR3nt: TGCGCCAGCAGCCAAGATCCGAGGGGGAGTAACTATGGCTACACCTTC; v_gene: TRBV4-1; abundance: -; j_gene: TRBJ1-2; d_gene: -
CDR3aa: CSVDSSGAGEQFF; CDR3nt: TGCAGCGTTGATTCGTCAGGGGCTGGGGAGCAGTTCTTC; v_gene: TRBV29-1; abundance: -; j_gene: TRBJ2-1; d_gene: -
CDR3aa: CASNHRGNGYTF; CDR3nt: TGTGCCAGCAACCACAGGGGAAATGGCTACACCTTC; v_gene: TRBV27; abundance: -; j_gene: TRBJ1-2; d_gene: TRBD1
CDR3aa: CASSLNGDRGGYTF; CDR3nt: TGTGCCAGCAGTTTGAATGGGGACAGGGGCGGCTACACCTTC; v_gene: TRBV27; abundance: few; j_gene: TRBJ1-2; d_gene: TRBD1